This T cell receptor beta chain derives from a study of OX40 agonist ivuxolimab in advanced cancers. Across the study: About 42% of patients had received prior checkpoint inhibitor therapy.

Libraries were prepared by immunoSEQ multiplex PCR; TCRdb keeps only in-frame clonotypes and omits some of them. This sample has roughly 92,000 clones; 90% occur once, and the top ten carry 0.15% to 0.2%. This TCR came from an adult with an advanced solid tumor such as melanoma, head and neck, liver or kidney cancer. Sequenced here: CD4+ or CD8+ T cells sorted from blood, sampled in a trial of the OX40 agonist ivuxolimab.

The CDR3 coding sequence is TGTGCCAGTAGCAGAGGTCTAGCGGGGATGTACGAGCAGTACTTC. Its translation is CASSRGLAGMYEQYF. The J gene is TRBJ2-7, the V gene TRBV19; TRBD2 matches 9 bases. CDR1 LNHDA and CDR2 SQIVND come from the germline V gene (reference sequence). The CDR3 consists of 15 residues. Trimming cost V 6 bases and J 4 bases; bases outside gene matches: 10.